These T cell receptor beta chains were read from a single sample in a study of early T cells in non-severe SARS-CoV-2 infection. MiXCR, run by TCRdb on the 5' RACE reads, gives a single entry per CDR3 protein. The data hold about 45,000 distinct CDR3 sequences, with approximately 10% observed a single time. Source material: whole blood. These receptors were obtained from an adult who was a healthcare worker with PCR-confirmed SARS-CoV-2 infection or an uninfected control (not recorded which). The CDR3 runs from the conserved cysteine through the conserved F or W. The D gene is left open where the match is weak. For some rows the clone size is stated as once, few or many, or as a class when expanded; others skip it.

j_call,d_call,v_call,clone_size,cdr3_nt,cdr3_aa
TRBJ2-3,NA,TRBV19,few,TGTGCCAGTAGTGGATCAGGGAACACAGATACGCAGTATTTT,CASSGSGNTDTQYF
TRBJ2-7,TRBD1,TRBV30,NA,TGTGCCTGGAGTACAGGGGGCGAGCAGTACTTC,CAWSTGGEQYF
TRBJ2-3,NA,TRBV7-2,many,TGTGCCAGCAGCTTAGAGAGTGGACGTGGAGATACGCAGTATTTT,CASSLESGRGDTQYF
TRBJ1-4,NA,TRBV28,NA,TGTGCCAGCGGTTCTCTGGACCGAACTAATGAAAAACTGTTTTTT,CASGSLDRTNEKLFF
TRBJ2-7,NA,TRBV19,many,TGTGCCAGTAGTACTCCCGGGATCTCCTACGAGCAGTACTTC,CASSTPGISYEQYF
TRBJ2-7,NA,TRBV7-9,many,TGTGCCAGCAGCTTAGTCTCGCCCCGATGGGGCGGCCTAGAGTACGAGCAGTACTTC,CASSLVSPRWGGLEYEQYF
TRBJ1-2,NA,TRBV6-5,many,TGTGCCAGCAGTTACTCGGAATCTGGGATTAACTACTATGGCTACACCTTC,CASSYSESGINYYGYTF
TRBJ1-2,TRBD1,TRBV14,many,TGTGCCAGCAGTGTTACAGGGGGGAGCTATGGCTACACCTTC,CASSVTGGSYGYTF
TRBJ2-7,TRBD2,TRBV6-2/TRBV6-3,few,TGTGCCAGCAGTTACTCCGGGCGGGAGTACTACGAGCAGTACTTC,CASSYSGREYYEQYF
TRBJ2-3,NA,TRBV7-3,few,TGTGCCAGCAGCCACTACGACACAGATACGCAGTATTTT,CASSHYDTDTQYF
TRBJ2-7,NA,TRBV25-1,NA,TGTGCCAGCAGTGGTCTGGAGGTGGGCAGAGAGCAGTACTTC,CASSGLEVGREQYF
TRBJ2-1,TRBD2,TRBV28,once,TGTGCCAGCAGTTTCTCGACTAGCGGGAGAGACAATGAGCAGTTCTTC,CASSFSTSGRDNEQFF
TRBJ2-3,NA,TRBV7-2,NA,TGTGCCAGCAGCTTAGCGTCCGCTGACCAGAGGGGTACGCAGTATTTT,CASSLASADQRGTQYF
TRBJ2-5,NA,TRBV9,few,TGTGCCAGCAGCCAGGGGACGGACCAAGAGACCCAGTACTTC,CASSQGTDQETQYF
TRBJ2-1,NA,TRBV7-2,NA,TGTGCCAGCAGCTTATCGGTAGCAGACAATGAGCAGTTCTTC,CASSLSVADNEQFF
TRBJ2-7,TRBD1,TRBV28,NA,TGTGCCAGCAGTTCCCCGGGACAGGATAACTACGAGCAGTACTTC,CASSSPGQDNYEQYF
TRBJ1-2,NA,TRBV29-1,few,TGCAGCGTTGGAGTCTCTGGAGACTATGGCTACACCTTC,CSVGVSGDYGYTF
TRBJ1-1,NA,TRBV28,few,TGTGCCAGCAGGGGGACCCTGGACGCTTTCTTT,CASRGTLDAFF
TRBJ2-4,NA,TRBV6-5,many,TGTGCCAGCACCACGGGGGACCCAGGGGTTCAGTACTTC,CASTTGDPGVQYF
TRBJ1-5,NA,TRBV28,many,TGTGCCAGCACGAAGTGGGTGGATCAGCCCCAGCATTTT,CASTKWVDQPQHF
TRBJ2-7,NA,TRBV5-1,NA,TGCGCCAGCAACCCCGACAGTACATCCTACGAGCAGTACTTC,CASNPDSTSYEQYF
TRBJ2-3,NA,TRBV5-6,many,TGTGCCAGCAGCCCGCCCGACGGGATTAGCACAGATACGCAGTATTTT,CASSPPDGISTDTQYF
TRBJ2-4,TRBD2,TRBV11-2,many,TGTGCCAGCAGCTCCGGGACTAGCGGGAGGGCCAAAAACATTCAGTACTTC,CASSSGTSGRAKNIQYF
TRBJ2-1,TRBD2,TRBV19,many,TGTGCCAGTAGTCGATGGACTAGCGGGAGCTCCTACAATGAGCAGTTCTTC,CASSRWTSGSSYNEQFF
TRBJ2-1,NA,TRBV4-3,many,TGCGCCAGCAGCCAAGACAAAAAGGGGCGGGGACAGTTCTTC,CASSQDKKGRGQFF
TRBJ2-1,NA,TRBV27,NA,TGTGCCAGCAGACGAGAACTTGGCGAACAGTTCTTC,CASRRELGEQFF
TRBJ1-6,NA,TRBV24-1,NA,TGTGCCACCAGCAGGACTCTGAATTCACCCCTCCACTTT,CATSRTLNSPLHF
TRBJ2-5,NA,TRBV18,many,TGTGCCAGCTCACCCGGATCGGAGACCCAGTACTTC,CASSPGSETQYF
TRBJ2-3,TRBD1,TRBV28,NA,TGTGCCAGCACCCGACAGGGAACAGATACGCAGTATTTT,CASTRQGTDTQYF
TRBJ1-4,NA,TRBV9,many,TGTGCCAGCAGCGTAGAAGAGAATCAGGAAAAACTGTTTTTT,CASSVEENQEKLFF
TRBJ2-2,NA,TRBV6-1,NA,TGTGCCAGCAGTCCCCTGACGGGCACCGGGGAGCTGTTTTTT,CASSPLTGTGELFF
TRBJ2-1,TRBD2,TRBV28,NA,TGTGCCAGCAGCAACATCGGGCAACTAGCGGGAGCTTCCTACAATGAGCAGTTCTTC,CASSNIGQLAGASYNEQFF
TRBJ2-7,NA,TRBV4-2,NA,TGTGCCAGCAGCCAAGTGTCAGGGGTAGCTTACGAGCAGTACTTC,CASSQVSGVAYEQYF
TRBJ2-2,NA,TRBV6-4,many,TGTGCCAGCAGTGAAGGGGAAGCCGGGGAGCTGTTTTTT,CASSEGEAGELFF